This TCR beta chain was documented in a study of blood T cell repertoires in COVID-19. For the study at large: Samples of COVID-19 (acute and convalescent) were obtained from the United States, Italy and Spain. From T cells, B-cell-depleted T cells, or PBMCs came the material, which was cDNA or gDNA.

Source study methods: By means of reference gene primer amplification, nucleated cell counts were estimated. The protocol was immunoSEQ multiplex PCR, while the TCRdb copy is restricted to in-frame clones and leaves out a portion. The DNA gave D and trimming, while V, J and clone size come from that table. The table lists 340,000 or so clones, 80% to 90% of them singletons, with roughly 4.2% in the top ten. CDR1 and CDR2 from the germline V gene are MNHEY and SVGEGT. CDR3 length equals 18 residues. With 6 bases clipped from V and 0 bases from J, the junction kept 12 bases outside the gene matches. The TCR comes from a woman between 40 and 50 years old with acute COVID-19. V gene TRBV6-2 or TRBV6-3 combines with J gene TRBJ1-5, with 9 positions matching TRBD1. What was sequenced was PBMCs or T cells enriched from blood (not recorded which). For the CDR3, the DNA is TGTGCCAGCAGCAACAACAGGGGGCGATACGATAGCAATCAGCCCCAGCATTTT. This sequence encodes CASSNNRGRYDSNQPQHF.